This T cell receptor (beta chain) was recorded in a study of T cells after yellow fever vaccination. This clonotype was observed many times. Its antigen remains unidentified. Regarding the study as a whole: Most clones from primary vaccination resurfaced after the booster (around 97% CD4, less than 90% CD8). Although the secondary response was weaker, it peaked faster, at day 5 versus 15.

The study made its TCR cDNA through 5'RACE template switching. That step introduced a universal primer site along with UMIs. Via MiXCR, TCRdb re-called the 5' RACE reads, giving one row per CDR3 protein. The table lists about 210,000 distinct CDR3 sequences, roughly 3.3% of them singletons. Germline-derived CDR1 and CDR2 are MNHNS and SASEGT. The CDR3 runs 13 residues. V was shortened by 4 bases and J by 8 bases, with 11 bases between the two germline ends. The starting material was CD4+ T cells sorted from PBMCs, obtained 10 days after the yellow fever booster vaccination. V is TRBV6-1 and J is TRBJ1-4; no definite D call. The clonotype originates from a man aged 18 to 29 who received the YFV17D yellow fever vaccine. The CDR3 nucleotides read TGTGCCAGCAGTGGAACGGGGAGCGAAAAACTGTTTTTT. Its translation is CASSGTGSEKLFF.